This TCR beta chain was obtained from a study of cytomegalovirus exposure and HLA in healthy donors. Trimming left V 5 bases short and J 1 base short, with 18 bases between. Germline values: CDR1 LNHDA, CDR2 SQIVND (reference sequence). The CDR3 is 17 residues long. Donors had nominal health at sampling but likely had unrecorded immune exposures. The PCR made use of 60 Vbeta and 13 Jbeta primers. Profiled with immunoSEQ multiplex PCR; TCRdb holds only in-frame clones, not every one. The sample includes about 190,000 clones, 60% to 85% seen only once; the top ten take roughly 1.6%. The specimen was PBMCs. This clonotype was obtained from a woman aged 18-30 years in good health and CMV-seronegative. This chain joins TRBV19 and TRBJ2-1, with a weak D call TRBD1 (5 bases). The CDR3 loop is CASSPLGLPTSYNEQFF. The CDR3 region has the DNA TGTGCCAGTAGTCCCCTGGGGCTACCCACATCCTACAATGAGCAGTTCTTC. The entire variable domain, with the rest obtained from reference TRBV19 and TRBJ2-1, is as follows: DGGITQSPKYLFRKEGQNVTLSCEQNLNHDAMYWYRQDPGQGLRLIYYSQIVNDFQKGDIAEGYSVSREKKESFPLTVTSAQKNPTAFYLCASSPLGLPTSYNEQFFGPGTRLTVL.